The entry below gives a single T cell receptor beta chain sequence along with its context. Original data processing: Using reference gene primer amplification, nucleated cell counts were estimated. Generated by immunoSEQ multiplex PCR, the TCRdb table keeps only in-frame clones and is missing some. The DNA was the basis for D and trimming; V, J and clone size are from that table. The sample has under 130,000 clones, roughly nine tenths seen once. The data were taken from a study of blood T cell repertoires in COVID-19. Looking at the study overall: Material from acute and convalescent COVID-19 was sourced from the United States, Italy and Spain. The analysed material was cDNA or gDNA that came from T cells, B-cell-depleted T cells, or PBMCs.

The CDR3 is 12 amino acids. The ends were cut back, 3 bases at V and 7 bases at J, with 9 bases in the middle. Germline CDR1 LNHNV, CDR2 YYDKDF (reference sequence). The receptor was derived from a woman aged 55-69 years with acute or convalescent COVID-19. The material sequenced was peripheral blood. The chain employs TRBV15 and TRBJ1-1, with D possibly matching TRBD1 (6 bases). CDR3 region: CATSRDRREAFF. For the CDR3, the DNA is TGTGCCACCAGCAGGGACAGACGTGAAGCTTTCTTT.